The rows below give T cell receptor beta chains drawn from one sample of a study of lymphopenia after photon versus proton radiotherapy. Some clones are missing from TCRdb's copy, which holds only in-frame ones; the method was immunoSEQ multiplex PCR. The sample lists approximately 25,000 clones, about nine tenths occurring once. Sequencing used peripheral blood, obtained from a patient treated with photon-based radiotherapy. These receptor sequences come from a man aged 45-65 years with gastric cancer. CDR3s include the opening cysteine and the closing phenylalanine or tryptophan. A D gene is named only where the DNA matches it firmly. Rows give clone size only sometimes, using once, few, many, or a class for an expanded clone.

V gene	J gene	D gene	clone size	CDR3 protein	CDR3 DNA
TRBV21-1	TRBJ2-7	.	.	CASSKIGQKQYF	TGTGCCAGCAGCAAAATTGGTCAAAAGCAGTACTTC
TRBV29-1	TRBJ1-1	TRBD1	.	CSVDRGSEAFF	TGCAGCGTGGACAGGGGGTCTGAAGCTTTCTTT
TRBV2	TRBJ2-5	.	.	CASSARVKETQYF	TGTGCCAGCAGTGCTAGAGTAAAGGAGACCCAGTACTTC
TRBV4-3	TRBJ2-2	.	.	CASSQVRNTGELFF	TGCGCCAGCTCTCAGGTGCGAAACACCGGGGAGCTGTTTTTT
TRBV2	TRBJ1-4	.	.	CASMGSEVEKLFF	TGTGCCAGCATGGGATCGGAGGTCGAAAAACTGTTTTTT
TRBV7-3	TRBJ2-1	.	once	CASSSIGGNEQFF	TGTGCCAGCAGCTCCATCGGGGGCAATGAGCAGTTCTTC
TRBV11-2	TRBJ2-6	TRBD1	.	CASSYRTGSSGANVLTF	TGTGCCAGCAGCTACCGGACAGGGAGCTCTGGGGCCAACGTCCTGACTTTC
TRBV10-1	TRBJ2-3	TRBD2	.	CASSARTSGTQYF	TGCGCCAGCAGTGCTAGGACTAGCGGTACGCAGTATTTT
TRBV27	TRBJ1-3	TRBD1	.	CASSRTGDFGNTIYF	TGTGCCAGCAGTCGGACAGGGGATTTTGGAAACACCATATATTTT
TRBV5-1	TRBJ1-2	.	.	CASSGLGVEGYTF	TGCGCCAGCAGTGGATTAGGGGTGGAGGGCTACACCTTC
TRBV5-1	TRBJ1-6	TRBD1	.	CASSHDRGRYSPLHF	TGCGCCAGCAGCCATGACAGGGGCCGATATTCACCCCTCCACTTT
TRBV5-6	TRBJ2-2	.	.	CASSSGPWAGELFF	TGTGCCAGCAGCTCGGGCCCCTGGGCCGGGGAGCTGTTTTTT
TRBV5-1	TRBJ1-1	.	.	CASTGGVGTEAFF	TGCGCCAGCACCGGGGGCGTGGGTACTGAAGCTTTCTTT
TRBV19	TRBJ1-5	.	.	CASSLGRGNQPQHF	TGTGCCAGTAGTTTAGGACGGGGCAATCAGCCCCAGCATTTT
TRBV6-1	TRBJ1-2	.	.	CASVLWSPNYGYTF	TGTGCCAGCGTCCTGTGGAGCCCTAACTATGGCTACACCTTC
TRBV5-1	TRBJ2-5	.	.	CASSLAFGRETQYF	TGCGCCAGCAGCTTGGCCTTCGGTCGAGAGACCCAGTACTTC
TRBV29-1	TRBJ2-1	.	.	CSVEGFTLLDEQFF	TGCAGCGTTGAGGGTTTCACCCTTCTAGATGAGCAGTTCTTC
TRBV13	TRBJ2-7	TRBD2	.	CASSSLTSGSYEQYF	TGTGCCAGCAGCTCCCTGACTAGCGGGTCCTACGAGCAGTACTTC
TRBV29-1	TRBJ1-2	.	.	CSVDRGAVGYTF	TGCAGCGTTGACCGGGGGGCCGTTGGCTACACCTTC
TRBV19	TRBJ2-3	TRBD2	.	CASSTRGVADTQYF	TGTGCCAGTAGTACGCGGGGGGTCGCAGATACGCAGTATTTT
TRBV7-9	TRBJ2-3	TRBD2	.	CASSLRMGLEADTQYF	TGTGCCAGCAGTCTTAGGATGGGACTAGAGGCAGATACGCAGTATTTT
TRBV7-3	TRBJ2-5	.	.	CASSRSEGETQYF	TGTGCCAGCAGCCGTTCAGAGGGCGAGACCCAGTACTTC
TRBV7-9	TRBJ1-5	.	.	CARRIWGQPQHF	TGTGCCAGACGTATTTGGGGTCAGCCCCAGCATTTT
TRBV5-4	TRBJ1-1	.	.	CASSWAGNTEAFF	TGTGCCAGCAGCTGGGCGGGAAACACTGAAGCTTTCTTT
TRBV10-3	TRBJ1-5	.	.	CAIRGPSGNQPQHF	TGTGCCATCAGAGGACCTAGCGGCAATCAGCCCCAGCATTTT
TRBV13	TRBJ2-5	TRBD2	.	CASRVWTSVETQYF	TGTGCCAGCAGGGTGTGGACTAGCGTGGAGACCCAGTACTTC
TRBV11-2	TRBJ1-1	.	.	CASSLDIRTEAFF	TGTGCCAGCAGCTTAGATATAAGAACTGAAGCTTTCTTT
TRBV5-1	TRBJ1-3	.	.	CASSLGPTGFGNTIYF	TGCGCCAGCAGCTTGGGACCCACGGGGTTTGGAAACACCATATATTTT
TRBV6-1	TRBJ1-5	.	.	CASSGEWSGNQPQHF	TGTGCCAGCAGTGGCGAGTGGAGCGGCAATCAGCCCCAGCATTTT
TRBV7-3	TRBJ2-3	.	.	CASSVIATDTQYF	TGTGCCAGCAGCGTAATAGCCACAGATACGCAGTATTTT
TRBV9	TRBJ2-3	.	.	CASSVVGVDTQYF	TGTGCCAGCAGCGTAGTGGGGGTAGATACGCAGTATTTT
TRBV2	TRBJ1-1	.	.	CASRQAEAFF	TGTGCCAGCAGGCAGGCTGAAGCTTTCTTT